This T cell receptor (beta chain) comes out of a study of T cell clonality in common variable immunodeficiency. With respect to this clone: Its antigen is currently unknown. The read comes to an end 3 residues before the CDR3 does, leaving the germline J gene to fill in the end.

Libraries were prepared by immunoSEQ multiplex PCR; TCRdb keeps only in-frame clonotypes and omits some of them. The profile covers some 25,000 clones, none occurring a single time. The study, taken as a whole, reports: Patient heterogeneity in the CVID cohort limited correlations between repertoire features and clinical complications. Reportedly, TCR beta sequences from common variable immunodeficiency showed fewer deletions and N-nucleotide insertions.

CDR1 and CDR2 from the germline V gene are LNHDA and SQIVND (reference sequence). The CDR3 totals 16 residues. V lost 8 bases to trimming and J lost 5 bases, with 23 bases between them. The TCR comes from a human donor with common variable immunodeficiency. The sequencing input was peripheral blood mononuclear cells. The rearrangement links TRBV19 to TRBJ2-3, with D possibly matching TRBD2 (7 bases). The CDR3 sequence is CASSYHRGGQEDTQYF. The CDR3 DNA, read in part, is TGTGCCAGTTCATACCATAGGGGGGGGCAGGAAGATACG.